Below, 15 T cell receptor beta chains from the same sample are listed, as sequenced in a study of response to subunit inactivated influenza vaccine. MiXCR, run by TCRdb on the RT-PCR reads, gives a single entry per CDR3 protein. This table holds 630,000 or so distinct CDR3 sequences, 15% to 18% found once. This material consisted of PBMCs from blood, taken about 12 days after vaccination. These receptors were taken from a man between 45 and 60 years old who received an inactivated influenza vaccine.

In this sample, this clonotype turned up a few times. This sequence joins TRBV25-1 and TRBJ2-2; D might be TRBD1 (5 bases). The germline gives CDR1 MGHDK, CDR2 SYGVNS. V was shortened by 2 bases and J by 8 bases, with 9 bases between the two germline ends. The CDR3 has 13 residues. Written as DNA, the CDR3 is TGTGCCAGCAGTGAAATTAACAGGGGGGAGCTGTTTTTT. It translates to CASSEINRGELFF.

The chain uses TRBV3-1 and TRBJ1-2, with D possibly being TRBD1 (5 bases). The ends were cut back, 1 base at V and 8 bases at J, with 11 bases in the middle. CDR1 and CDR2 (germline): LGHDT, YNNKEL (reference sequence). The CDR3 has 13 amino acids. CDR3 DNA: TGTGCCAGCAGCCAAGGGGCAGGGTTGGGCTACACCTTC. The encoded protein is CASSQGAGLGYTF.

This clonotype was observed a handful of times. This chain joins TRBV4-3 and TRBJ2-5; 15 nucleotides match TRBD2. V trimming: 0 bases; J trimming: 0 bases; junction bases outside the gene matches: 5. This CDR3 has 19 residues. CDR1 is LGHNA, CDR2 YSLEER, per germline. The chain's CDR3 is CASSQDSGLAGGYQETQYF. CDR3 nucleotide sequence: TGCGCCAGCAGCCAAGATTCGGGACTAGCGGGGGGTTACCAAGAGACCCAGTACTTC.

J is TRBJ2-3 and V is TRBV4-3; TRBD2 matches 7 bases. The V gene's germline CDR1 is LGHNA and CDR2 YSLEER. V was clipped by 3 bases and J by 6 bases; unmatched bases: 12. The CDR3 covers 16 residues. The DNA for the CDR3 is TGCGCCAGCAGCCATCTCTCCGGACCCGGGGGGGATACGCAGTATTTT. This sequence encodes CASSHLSGPGGDTQYF.

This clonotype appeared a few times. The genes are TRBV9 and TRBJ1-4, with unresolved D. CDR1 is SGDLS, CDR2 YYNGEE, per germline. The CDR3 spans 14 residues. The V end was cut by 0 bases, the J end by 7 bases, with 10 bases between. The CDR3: CASSVGVTTEKLFF. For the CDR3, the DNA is TGTGCCAGCAGCGTAGGCGTGACGACTGAAAAACTGTTTTTT. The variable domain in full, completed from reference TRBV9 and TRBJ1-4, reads DSGVTQTPKHLITATGQRVTLRCSPRSGDLSVYWYQQSLDQGLQFLIQYYNGEERAKGNILERFSAQQFPDLHSELNLSSLELGDSALYFCASSVGVTTEKLFFGSGTQLSVL.

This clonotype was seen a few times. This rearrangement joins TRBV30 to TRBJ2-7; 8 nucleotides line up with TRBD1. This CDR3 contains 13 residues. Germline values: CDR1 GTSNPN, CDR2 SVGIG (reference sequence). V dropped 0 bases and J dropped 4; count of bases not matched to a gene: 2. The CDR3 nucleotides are TGTGCCTGGAGTGTAGGGACAGGTTACGAGCAGTACTTC. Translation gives CAWSVGTGYEQYF.

The CDR3 sequence: CSAASGTTDTQYF. The CDR3 nucleotides read TGCAGTGCTGCTAGCGGGACAACAGATACGCAGTATTTT. The chain carries TRBV20-1 and TRBJ2-3, with TRBD2 identical over 9 bases. The CDR3 loop spans 13 amino acids. V shed 5 bases, J shed 3 bases, and the junction held 3 bases outside the gene matches. Germline lookup yields CDR1 DFQATT and CDR2 SNEGSKA (reference sequence).

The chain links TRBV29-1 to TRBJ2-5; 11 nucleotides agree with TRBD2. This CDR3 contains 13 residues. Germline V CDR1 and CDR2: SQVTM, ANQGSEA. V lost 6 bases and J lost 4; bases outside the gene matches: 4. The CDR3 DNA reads TGCAGCGTCGTAGCGGGGGGGGGAGAGACCCAGTACTTC. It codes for CSVVAGGGETQYF.

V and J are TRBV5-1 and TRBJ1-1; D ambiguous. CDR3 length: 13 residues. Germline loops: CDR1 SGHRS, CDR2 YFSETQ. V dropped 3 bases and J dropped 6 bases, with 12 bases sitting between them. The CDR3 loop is CASSWSGVAEAFF. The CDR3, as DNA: TGCGCCAGCAGCTGGTCAGGCGTGGCTGAAGCTTTCTTT.

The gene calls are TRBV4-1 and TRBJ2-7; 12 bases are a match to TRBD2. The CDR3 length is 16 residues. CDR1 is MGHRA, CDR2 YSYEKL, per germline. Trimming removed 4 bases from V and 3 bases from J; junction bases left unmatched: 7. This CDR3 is CASSPPLAGGDYEQYF. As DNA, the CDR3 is TGCGCCAGCAGCCCCCCACTAGCGGGAGGTGACTACGAGCAGTACTTC.

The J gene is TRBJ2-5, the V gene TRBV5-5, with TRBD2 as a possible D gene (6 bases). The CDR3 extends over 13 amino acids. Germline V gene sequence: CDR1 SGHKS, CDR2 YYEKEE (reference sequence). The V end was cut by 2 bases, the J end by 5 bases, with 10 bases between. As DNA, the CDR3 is TGTGCCAGCAGCTTTCCGGCGGGGGAGACCCAGTACTTC. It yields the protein CASSFPAGETQYF. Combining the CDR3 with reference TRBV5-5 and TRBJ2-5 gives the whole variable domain DAGVTQSPTHLIKTRGQQVTLRCSPISGHKSVSWYQQVLGQGPQFIFQYYEKEERGRGNFPDRFSARQFPNYSSELNVNALLLGDSALYLCASSFPAGETQYFGPGTRLLVL.

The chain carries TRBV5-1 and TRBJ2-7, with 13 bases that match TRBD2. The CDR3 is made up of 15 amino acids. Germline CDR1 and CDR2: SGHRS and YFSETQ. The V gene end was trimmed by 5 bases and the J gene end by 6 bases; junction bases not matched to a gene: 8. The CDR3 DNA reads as TGCGCCAGCAGTCTCCAACTAGCGGGAGGGTCCGAGCAGTACTTC. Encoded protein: CASSLQLAGGSEQYF.

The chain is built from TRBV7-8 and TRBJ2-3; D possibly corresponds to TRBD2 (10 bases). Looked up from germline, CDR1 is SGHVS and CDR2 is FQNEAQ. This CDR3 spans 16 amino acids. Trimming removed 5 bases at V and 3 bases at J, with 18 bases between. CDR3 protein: CASSTTGGLATDTQYF. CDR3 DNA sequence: TGTGCCAGCAGCACGACAGGGGGACTAGCGACAGATACGCAGTATTTT.

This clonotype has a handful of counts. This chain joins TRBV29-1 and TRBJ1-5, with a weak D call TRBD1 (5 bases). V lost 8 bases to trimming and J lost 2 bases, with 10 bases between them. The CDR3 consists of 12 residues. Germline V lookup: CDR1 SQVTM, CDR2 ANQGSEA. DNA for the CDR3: TGCAGCTCCCGGGACGGCAATCAGCCCCAGCATTTT. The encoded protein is CSSRDGNQPQHF.

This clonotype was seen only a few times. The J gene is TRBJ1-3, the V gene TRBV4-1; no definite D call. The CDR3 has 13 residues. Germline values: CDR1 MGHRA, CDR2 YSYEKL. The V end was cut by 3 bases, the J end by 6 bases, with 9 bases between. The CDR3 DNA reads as TGCGCCAGCAGCCACGAGGCGACAAACACCATATATTTT. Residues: CASSHEATNTIYF.